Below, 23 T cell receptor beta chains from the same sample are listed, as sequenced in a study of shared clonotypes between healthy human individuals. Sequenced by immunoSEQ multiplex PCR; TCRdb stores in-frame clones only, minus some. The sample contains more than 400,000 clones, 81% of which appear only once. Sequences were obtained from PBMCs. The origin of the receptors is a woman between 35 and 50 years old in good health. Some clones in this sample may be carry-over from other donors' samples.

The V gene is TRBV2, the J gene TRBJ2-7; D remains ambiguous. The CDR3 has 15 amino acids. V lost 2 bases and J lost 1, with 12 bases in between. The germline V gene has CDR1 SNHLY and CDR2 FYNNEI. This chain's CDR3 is CASSERSWISYEQYF. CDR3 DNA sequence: TGTGCCAGCAGTGAAAGGTCTTGGATTTCCTACGAGCAGTACTTC. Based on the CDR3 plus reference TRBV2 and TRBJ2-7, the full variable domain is EPEVTQTPSHQVTQMGQEVILRCVPISNHLYFYWYRQILGQKVEFLVSFYNNEISEKSEIFDDQFSVERPDGSNFTLKIRSTKLEDSAMYFCASSERSWISYEQYFGPGTRLTVT.

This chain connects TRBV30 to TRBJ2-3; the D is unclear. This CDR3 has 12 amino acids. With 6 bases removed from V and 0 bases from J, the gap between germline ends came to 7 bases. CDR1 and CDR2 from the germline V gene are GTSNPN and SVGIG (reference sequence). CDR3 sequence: CACLGSTDTQYF. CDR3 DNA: TGTGCCTGCCTAGGAAGCACAGATACGCAGTATTTT.

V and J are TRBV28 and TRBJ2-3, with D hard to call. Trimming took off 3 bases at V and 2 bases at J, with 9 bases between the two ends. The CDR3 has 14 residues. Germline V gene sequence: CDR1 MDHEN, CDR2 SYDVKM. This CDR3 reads CASSLRPVTDTQYF. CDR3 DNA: TGTGCCAGCAGTTTGAGACCCGTCACAGATACGCAGTATTTT.

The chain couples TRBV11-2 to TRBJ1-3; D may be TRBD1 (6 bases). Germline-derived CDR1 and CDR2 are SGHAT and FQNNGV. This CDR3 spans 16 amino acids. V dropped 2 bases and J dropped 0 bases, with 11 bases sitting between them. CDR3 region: CASSLLGGFSGNTIYF. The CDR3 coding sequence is TGTGCCAGCAGCTTACTTGGGGGCTTCTCTGGAAACACCATATATTTT.

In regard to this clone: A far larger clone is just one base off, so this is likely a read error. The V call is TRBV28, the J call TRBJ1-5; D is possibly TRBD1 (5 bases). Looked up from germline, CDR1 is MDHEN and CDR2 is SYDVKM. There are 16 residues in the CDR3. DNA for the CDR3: TGTGCCAGCAGTTTAATCTCCACAGGTAGCAATCAGCCCAAGCATTTT. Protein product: CASSLISTGSNQPKHF.

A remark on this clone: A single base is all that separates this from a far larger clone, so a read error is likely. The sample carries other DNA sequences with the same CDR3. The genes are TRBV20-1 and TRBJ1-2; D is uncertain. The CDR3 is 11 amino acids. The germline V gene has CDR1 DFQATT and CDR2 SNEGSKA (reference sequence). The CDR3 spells CRTQRGDGYTF. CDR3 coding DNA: TGCAGGACCCAACGGGGTGACGGCTACACCTTC.

In nucleotides, the CDR3 is TGTGCCAGCAGTCCAAACTCAGGGAGGCCCTACAATGAGCAGTTCTTC. Translating it yields CASSPNSGRPYNEQFF. V and J are TRBV27 and TRBJ2-1, with a possible D match to TRBD2 (6 bases). CDR1 and CDR2 from the germline V gene are MNHEY and SMNVEV (reference sequence). V lost 5 bases and J 2 bases, leaving 16 bases between the germline ends. This CDR3 is built from 16 residues.

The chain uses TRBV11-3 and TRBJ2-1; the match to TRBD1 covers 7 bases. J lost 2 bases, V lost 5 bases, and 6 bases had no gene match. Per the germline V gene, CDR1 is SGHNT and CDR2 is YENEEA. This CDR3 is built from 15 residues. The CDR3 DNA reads TGTGCCAGCAGCCTCGACAGGGATCCCTACAATGAGCAGTTCTTC. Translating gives CASSLDRDPYNEQFF.

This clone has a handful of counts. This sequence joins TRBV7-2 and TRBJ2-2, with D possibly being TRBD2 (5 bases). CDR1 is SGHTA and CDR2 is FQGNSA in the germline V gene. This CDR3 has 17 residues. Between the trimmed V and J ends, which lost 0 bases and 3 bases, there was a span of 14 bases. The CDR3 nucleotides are TGTGCCAGCAGCTTAGCGGGGAGACTCCCTGACACCGGGGAGCTGTTTTTT. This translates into CASSLAGRLPDTGELFF.

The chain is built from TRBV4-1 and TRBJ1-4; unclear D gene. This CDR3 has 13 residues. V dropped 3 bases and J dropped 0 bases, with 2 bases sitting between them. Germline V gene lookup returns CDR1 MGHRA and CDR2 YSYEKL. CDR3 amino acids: CASSHATNEKLFF. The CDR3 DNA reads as TGCGCCAGCAGCCACGCAACTAATGAAAAACTGTTTTTT.

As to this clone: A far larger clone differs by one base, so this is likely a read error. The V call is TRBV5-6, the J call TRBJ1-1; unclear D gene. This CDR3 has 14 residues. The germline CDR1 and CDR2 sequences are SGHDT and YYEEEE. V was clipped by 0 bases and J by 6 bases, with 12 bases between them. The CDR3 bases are TGTGCCAGCAGCTTGGGGGTACCGGATCCTGAAGCTTTCTTT. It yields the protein CASSLGVPDPEAFF.

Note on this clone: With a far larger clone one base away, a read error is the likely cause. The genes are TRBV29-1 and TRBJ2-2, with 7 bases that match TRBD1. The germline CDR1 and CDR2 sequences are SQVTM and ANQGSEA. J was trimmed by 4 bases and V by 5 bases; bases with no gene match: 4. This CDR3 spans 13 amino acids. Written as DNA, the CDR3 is TGCAGCGTTAACAGGGGCTGCACCGGGGAGCTGTTTTTT. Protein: CSVNRGCTGELFF.

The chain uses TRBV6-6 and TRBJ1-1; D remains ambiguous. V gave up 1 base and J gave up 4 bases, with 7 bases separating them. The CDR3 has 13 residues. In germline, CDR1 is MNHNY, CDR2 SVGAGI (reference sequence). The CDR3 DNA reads TGTGCCAGCAGTTACTATCCAGCCACTGAAGCTTTCTTT. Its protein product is CASSYYPATEAFF.

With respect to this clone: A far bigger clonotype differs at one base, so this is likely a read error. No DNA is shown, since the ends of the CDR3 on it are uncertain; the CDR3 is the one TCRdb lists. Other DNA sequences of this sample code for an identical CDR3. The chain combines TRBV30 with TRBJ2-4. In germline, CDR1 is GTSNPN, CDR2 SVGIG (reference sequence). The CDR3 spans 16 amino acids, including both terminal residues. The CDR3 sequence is CAWSVGLGTAGKTQYF.

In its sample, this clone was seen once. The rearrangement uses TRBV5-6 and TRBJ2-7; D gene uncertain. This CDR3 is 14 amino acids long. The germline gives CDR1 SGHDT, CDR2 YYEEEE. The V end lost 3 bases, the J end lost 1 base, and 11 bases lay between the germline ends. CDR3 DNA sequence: TGTGCCAGCAGCTCAATGCAGGTGTCCTACGAGCAGTACTTC. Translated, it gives CASSSMQVSYEQYF. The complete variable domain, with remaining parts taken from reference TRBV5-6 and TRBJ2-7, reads DAGVTQSPTHLIKTRGQQVTLRCSPKSGHDTVSWYQQALGQGPQFIFQYYEEEERQRGNFPDRFSGHQFPNYSSELNVNALLLGDSALYLCASSSMQVSYEQYFGPGTRLTVT.

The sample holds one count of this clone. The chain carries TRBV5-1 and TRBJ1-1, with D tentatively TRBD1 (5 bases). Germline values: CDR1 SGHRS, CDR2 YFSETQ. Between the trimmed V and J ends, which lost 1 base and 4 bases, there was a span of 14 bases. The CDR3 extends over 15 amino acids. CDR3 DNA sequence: TGCGCCAGCAGCTTGTGGGGGGAACGGGGCACTGAAGCTTTCTTT. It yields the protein CASSLWGERGTEAFF.

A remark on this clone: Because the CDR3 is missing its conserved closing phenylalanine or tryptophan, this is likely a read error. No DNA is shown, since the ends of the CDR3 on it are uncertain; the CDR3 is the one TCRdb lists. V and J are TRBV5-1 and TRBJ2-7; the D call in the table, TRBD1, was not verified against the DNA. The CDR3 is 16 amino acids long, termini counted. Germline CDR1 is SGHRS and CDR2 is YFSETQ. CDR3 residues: CASSSVRRRMAGPHGY.

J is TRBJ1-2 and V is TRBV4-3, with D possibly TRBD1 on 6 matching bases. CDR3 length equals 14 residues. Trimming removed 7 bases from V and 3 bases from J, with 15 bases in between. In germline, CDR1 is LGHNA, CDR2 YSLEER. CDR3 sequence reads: CASTHNRADYGYTF. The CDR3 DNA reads TGCGCCAGCACCCATAACAGGGCTGACTATGGCTACACCTTC.

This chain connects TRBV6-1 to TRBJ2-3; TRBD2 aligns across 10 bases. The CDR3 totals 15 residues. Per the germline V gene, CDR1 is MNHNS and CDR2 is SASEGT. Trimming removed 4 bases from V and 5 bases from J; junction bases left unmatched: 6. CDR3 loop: CASSALAGVGDTQYF. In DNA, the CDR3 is TGTGCCAGCAGTGCCCTAGCGGGAGTAGGAGATACGCAGTATTTT.

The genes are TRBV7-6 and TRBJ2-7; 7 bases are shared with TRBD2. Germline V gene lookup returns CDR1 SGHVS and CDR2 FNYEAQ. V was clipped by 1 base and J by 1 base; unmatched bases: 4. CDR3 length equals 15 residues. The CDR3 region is CASSLGGEGSYEQYF. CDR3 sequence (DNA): TGTGCCAGCAGCTTAGGTGGGGAGGGTTCCTACGAGCAGTACTTC.

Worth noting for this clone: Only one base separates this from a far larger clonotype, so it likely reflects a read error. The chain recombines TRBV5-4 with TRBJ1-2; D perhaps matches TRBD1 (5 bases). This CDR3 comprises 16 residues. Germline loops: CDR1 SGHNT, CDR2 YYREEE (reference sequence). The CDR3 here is CANSPDNGLLNYGYTF. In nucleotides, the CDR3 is TGTGCCAACAGCCCGGACAATGGGTTATTGAACTATGGCTACACCTTC.

This CDR3 reads CAISLWASGSDATQYF. The CDR3, as DNA: TGTGCCATCTCTCTATGGGCTAGCGGGAGTGACGCGACCCAGTACTTC. The chain has TRBV28 and TRBJ2-5; TRBD2 matches at 10 bases. CDR3 length: 16 residues. CDR1 is MDHEN, CDR2 SYDVKM, per germline. V was clipped by 10 bases and J by 7 bases; unmatched bases: 18.

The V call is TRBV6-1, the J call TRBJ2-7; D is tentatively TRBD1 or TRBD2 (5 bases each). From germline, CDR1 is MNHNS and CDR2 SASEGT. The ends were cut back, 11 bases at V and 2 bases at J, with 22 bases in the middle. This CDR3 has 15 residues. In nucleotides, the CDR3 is TGTGCCGCGCACCTCCGGGGCAGGGAAACCTACGAGCAGTACTTC. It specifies CAAHLRGRETYEQYF.